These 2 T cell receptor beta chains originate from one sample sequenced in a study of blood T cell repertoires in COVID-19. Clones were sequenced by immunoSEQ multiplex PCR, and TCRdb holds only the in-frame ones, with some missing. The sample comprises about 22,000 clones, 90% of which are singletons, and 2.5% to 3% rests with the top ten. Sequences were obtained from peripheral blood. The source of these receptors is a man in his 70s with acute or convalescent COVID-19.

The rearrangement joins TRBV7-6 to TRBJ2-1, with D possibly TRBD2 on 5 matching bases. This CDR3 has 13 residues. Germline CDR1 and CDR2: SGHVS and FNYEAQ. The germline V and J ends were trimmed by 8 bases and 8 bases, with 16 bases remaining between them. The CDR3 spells CASSLSRAHEQFF. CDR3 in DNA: TGTGCCAGCTCCCTCTCGCGGGCCCATGAGCAGTTCTTC.

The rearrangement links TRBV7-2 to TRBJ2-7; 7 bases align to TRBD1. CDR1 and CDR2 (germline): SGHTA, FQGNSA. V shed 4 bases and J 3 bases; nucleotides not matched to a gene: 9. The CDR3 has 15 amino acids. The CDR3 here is CASSSRQGWGYEQYF. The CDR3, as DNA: TGTGCCAGCAGCTCCCGACAGGGATGGGGCTACGAGCAGTACTTC.